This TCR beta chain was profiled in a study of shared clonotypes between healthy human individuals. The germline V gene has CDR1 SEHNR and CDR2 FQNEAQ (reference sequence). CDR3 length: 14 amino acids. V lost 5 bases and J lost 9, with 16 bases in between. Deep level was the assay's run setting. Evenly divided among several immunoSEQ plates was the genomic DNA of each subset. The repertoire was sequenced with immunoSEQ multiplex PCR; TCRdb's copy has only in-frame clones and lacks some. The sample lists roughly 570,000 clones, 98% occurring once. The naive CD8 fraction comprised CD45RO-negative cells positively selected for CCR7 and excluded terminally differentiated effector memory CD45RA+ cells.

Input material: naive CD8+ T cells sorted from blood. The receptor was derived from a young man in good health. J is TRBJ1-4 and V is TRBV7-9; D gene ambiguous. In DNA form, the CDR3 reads TGTGCCAGCAGCCTCCCCCAGGACTCACAAAAACTGTTTTTT. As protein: CASSLPQDSQKLFF.